This TCR beta chain was captured in a study of T-cell reconstitution after alpha-beta-depleted transplantation in children (dated by TCRdb to the mid-2010s). Background for the entire study: The study quantitatively tracked T-cell immune reconstitution after TCRalphabeta/CD19-depleted allogeneic hematopoietic cell transplantation in children using TCR repertoire profiling.

Receptor amplification or capture employed PCR. The sample was run on an Illumina HiSeq 2500. To normalize quantification of the TCRbeta repertoire, the TCR libraries were built with molecular barcoding that relied on unique molecular identifiers. TCRdb reprocessing: public reads trimmed at Q25 with fastp, clones called with MiXCR, in-frame beta chains kept. Records with the same CDR3 protein are collapsed into one entry carrying the most frequent genes and DNA. A total of around 100,000 distinct CDR3 sequences appear in this sample, under 7% of them only once. The top ten hold 5.5% to 6.5% of the sample. This clonotype was counted only a few times. The antigen this receptor binds is unknown. No per-base quality is available; no much larger clone lies one base away. The CDR3, from cysteine to phenylalanine, totals 14 residues. The DNA shown is the 42-base CDR3, in frame from base 1. V trim: 4 bases; J trim: 4 bases; unmatched bases: 0. The germline V gene sets CDR1 to ENHRY and CDR2 to SYGVKD.

Broad study findings and their caveats: The frequencies of hyperexpanded clones fell over the following months, and after one year, T-cell counts and TCRbeta diversity were mostly attributed to newly produced T cells. The apparently early alphabetaT-cell count recovery about two months after transplant was reportedly dependent on only several hundred rapidly expanded clones derived from non-depleted graft cells. In some patients, the high TCRbeta diversity seen at day 60 was put down to recipient T cells and intrathymic progenitors that had survived conditioning.

This sample's time point label indicates: day 60 (about 2 months) after transplantation. The treatment or condition tag for this specimen amounts to: allogeneic hematopoietic cell transplantation with graft depleted of TCRalphabeta T cells and CD19 B cells. The transplant recipients were children given TCRalphabeta/CD19-depleted allogeneic hematopoietic cell grafts. Sample: PBMCs, mostly from graft donor cells, taken 60 days after TCRalphabeta/CD19-depleted stem cell transplant. This clonotype originated in a female patient between 2 and 15 years old who had a stem cell transplant for Fanconi anemia, so the T cells may come from the graft donor. Rearrangement joined TRBV10-3 to TRBJ2-1, with 11 bases matching TRBD2. The CDR3 region reads CAISGTSGYNEQFF. The DNA reads TGTGCCATCAGTGGGACTAGCGGGTACAATGAGCAGTTCTTC.